The present entry profiles one T cell receptor beta chain with its context. Its antigen is not known. Only in-frame clones appear in the TCRdb table, and some are missing; sequencing was by immunoSEQ multiplex PCR. The repertoire consists of 150,000 to 200,000 clones, with roughly nine tenths occurring once and the leading ten covering roughly 1.2%. CDR1 is MNHNS, CDR2 SASEGT, per germline. V was trimmed by 2 bases and J by 4 bases, leaving 14 bases between them. CDR3 length: 15 amino acids. This record belongs to a study of T cell responses to AZD1222 COVID-19 vaccine. Notes on the study in general: Elevations in Spike-specific TCR breadth and depth followed administration of two AZD1222 doses. Baseline antibody screening turned up just a handful of seropositive AZD1222 recipients. Researchers report vaccine-associated CD4 TCRs spanning spike, with dominance at 160-218 and 743-854. Among the donors, most were white British and more were female, and clonal diversity was possibly underestimated.

Here the sequenced sample was peripheral blood, taken 28 days after the second AZD1222 dose. The receptor's source is an adult who received the AZD1222 COVID-19 vaccine. The chain combines TRBV6-1 with TRBJ1-2; D is possibly TRBD1 (6 bases). CDR3 sequence (DNA): TGTGCCAGCAGTGAAAGGGGGGGAGCGGCCTATGGCTACACCTTC. It is translated as CASSERGGAAYGYTF.